This entry features one TCR beta chain sequence. Per germline, CDR1 SGHTA and CDR2 FQGNSA. V dropped 2 bases and J dropped 6; count of bases not matched to a gene: 5. The CDR3 length is 15 residues. This table comes from immunoSEQ multiplex PCR, and its TCRdb copy is limited to in-frame clones, with some not included. The sample carries 80,000 or so clones, 80% recorded once. The data were taken from a study of blood T cell repertoires in COVID-19. Across the study: Spain, Italy and the United States supplied samples that represented acute and convalescent COVID-19.

The source of this sequence is a woman aged 70-85 years with acute or convalescent COVID-19. The chain carries TRBV7-2 and TRBJ1-1; TRBD1 matches at 11 bases. Sample: peripheral blood. The CDR3 sequence: CASSLLDRGLPEAFF. CDR3 nucleotides: TGTGCCAGCAGCTTATTGGACAGGGGGCTCCCTGAAGCTTTCTTT.